The clone carrying this TCR beta chain was seen a single time. The germline V and J ends were trimmed by 5 bases and 6 bases, with 17 bases remaining between them. CDR1 is SGHTA, CDR2 FQGNSA, per germline. This CDR3 is 15 amino acids long. The data originate from a study of tumor-infiltrating lymphocytes in localized non-small cell lung cancer. Profiling relied on immunoSEQ multiplex PCR, and the TCRdb table lists in-frame clones only, not all of them. The table has tens of thousands of clones, around 73% seen once. This rearrangement joins TRBV7-2 to TRBJ1-5; D remains unclear. This TCR came from a human donor with non-small cell lung cancer. The source material was lung tumor tissue. The CDR3: CASSTQVGPRQPQHF. For the CDR3, the DNA is TGTGCCAGCAGCACTCAGGTTGGGCCCCGTCAGCCCCAGCATTTT.